The 7 T cell receptor beta chains below were found in one sample sequenced in a study of post-analysis software for immune sequencing data. No antigens are known for them. The library was made from cDNA and included unique molecular identifiers. TCRdb processed the PCR reads anew with MiXCR; each CDR3 protein has one entry. The repertoire includes under 200,000 distinct CDR3 sequences, 25% to 35% of them detected once, and about 3.7% sits in the top ten. Points from the study as a whole: Controls had lower frequencies than patients of about five TRBV segments, which included TRBV5-6, TRBV5-1 and TRBV20-1.

Sequenced material: blood. Receptors originate from a girl under 18 with multiple sclerosis.

The V gene is TRBV4-1, the J gene TRBJ2-4; 9 bases are a match to TRBD1. The better agreement between TRBJ2-7 and the DNA end casts doubt on the J call. Per germline, CDR1 MGHRA and CDR2 YSYEKL. The CDR3 is 14 amino acids. The CDR3 DNA is TGCGCCAGCAGCCGACCGGGACAGGGATTCGAGCAGTACTTC. This sequence encodes CASSRPGQGFEQYF.

The chain employs TRBV10-1 and TRBJ1-4; possible D gene TRBD1, 5 bases. The V gene's germline CDR1 is WNHNN and CDR2 SYGVQD (reference sequence). V was shortened by 3 bases and J by 8 bases, with 16 bases between the two germline ends. The CDR3 contains 15 residues. CDR3 nucleotide sequence: TGCGCCAGCAGTGAAGGAACCGGGGCGGGAGAAAAACTGTTTTTT. Translation: CASSEGTGAGEKLFF.

This clonotype appeared a few times. V and J are TRBV4-3 and TRBJ1-3; TRBD1 matches at 7 bases. Germline CDR1 LGHNA, CDR2 YSLEER. Trimming removed 5 bases from V and 2 bases from J; junction bases left unmatched: 12. The CDR3 spans 17 residues. DNA of the CDR3: TGCGCCAGCAGCGTACGTGCAGGGGGTAGACCTGGAAACACCATATATTTT. Translation gives CASSVRAGGRPGNTIYF.

Many counts were recorded for this clonotype. The gene calls are TRBV5-1 and TRBJ2-3, with D perhaps TRBD2 (6 bases). The CDR3 has 14 residues. Germline CDR1 and CDR2: SGHRS and YFSETQ. Trimming cost V 4 bases and J 1 base, with 10 bases left between them. CDR3 nucleotide sequence: TGCGCCAGCAGCAACCCTAGCGGCACAGATACGCAGTATTTT. Its translation: CASSNPSGTDTQYF. The entire variable domain, with the rest obtained from reference TRBV5-1 and TRBJ2-3, is as follows: KAGVTQTPRYLIKTRGQQVTLSCSPISGHRSVSWYQQTPGQGLQFLFEYFSETQRNKGNFPGRFSGRQFSNSRSEMNVSTLELGDSALYLCASSNPSGTDTQYFGPGTRLTVL.

The chain employs TRBV28 and TRBJ2-7; tentatively, D is TRBD2 (6 bases). The germline V and J ends were trimmed by 1 base and 3 bases, with 13 bases remaining between them. Looked up from germline, CDR1 is MDHEN and CDR2 is SYDVKM. The CDR3 totals 15 residues. The CDR3 is CASSLSGGRSYEQYF. The CDR3 DNA reads TGTGCCAGCAGTTTATCCGGGGGAAGGAGCTACGAGCAGTACTTC. Drawing the rest from reference TRBV28 and TRBJ2-7, the complete variable domain is DVKVTQSSRYLVKRTGEKVFLECVQDMDHENMFWYRQDPGLGLRLIYFSYDVKMKEKGDIPEGYSVSREKKERFSLILESASTNQTSMYLCASSLSGGRSYEQYFGPGTRLTVT.

This clonotype was picked up many times. The chain links TRBV20-1 to TRBJ1-2; D gene uncertain. CDR3 size: 13 residues. Between the trimmed V and J ends, which lost 1 base and 8 bases, there was a span of 14 bases. CDR1 and CDR2 (germline): DFQATT, SNEGSKA (reference sequence). Written as DNA, the CDR3 is TGCAGTGCTAGAGGGGGATTTTTGGAAGGCTACACCTTC. It encodes CSARGGFLEGYTF.

The chain is built from TRBV2 and TRBJ2-7; a weak D match, TRBD1 (6 bases). Germline CDR1 SNHLY, CDR2 FYNNEI. V gave up 10 bases and J gave up 0 bases, with 13 bases separating them. This CDR3 is 13 amino acids long. DNA of the CDR3: TGTGCCACAGGGGAGCAGAGCTCCTACGAGCAGTACTTC. It codes for CATGEQSSYEQYF.